The rows below give T cell receptor beta chains drawn from one sample of a study of tumor-infiltrating lymphocytes in localized non-small cell lung cancer. The data were produced by immunoSEQ multiplex PCR, yet TCRdb's version contains in-frame clones alone and is incomplete. The sample lists roughly 13,000 clones; under 70% were seen once. The sequenced sample consisted of uninvolved lung tissue not adjacent to the tumor. These receptors originate from a human donor with non-small cell lung cancer. CDR3s include the opening cysteine and the closing phenylalanine or tryptophan. A D gene is named only where the DNA matches it firmly. The size of a clone is reported for some rows only, either as once, few or many, or as a class for expanded clones.

>.|TRBV7-2|.|TRBJ2-7
CASSLAGSRTYEQYF
TGTGCCAGCAGCTTAGCAGGGAGCCGAACCTACGAGCAGTACTTC
>large|TRBV5-6|.|TRBJ2-7
CASSGLGGVREQYF
TGTGCCAGCAGCGGTCTCGGGGGAGTTCGGGAGCAGTACTTC
>.|TRBV19|TRBD1|TRBJ1-5
CASSSTRQGVLPQPQHF
TGTGCCAGTAGTTCAACCCGTCAGGGGGTCCTTCCTCAGCCCCAGCATTTT
>.|TRBV5-5|.|TRBJ1-1
CASTGGPGGEAFF
TGTGCCAGCACCGGGGGGCCTGGCGGTGAAGCTTTCTTT
>.|TRBV6-1|.|TRBJ1-2
CASSEPGQPDFYGYTF
TGTGCCAGCAGTGAACCGGGGCAGCCAGACTTCTATGGCTACACCTTC
>.|TRBV5-6|TRBD1|TRBJ1-5
CASSLYGTGNQPQHF
TGTGCCAGCAGCTTGTATGGGACAGGGAATCAGCCCCAGCATTTT
>.|TRBV5-6|TRBD2|TRBJ2-7
CASSRWGGEQYF
TGTGCCAGCAGCCGGTGGGGGGGCGAGCAGTACTTC
>.|TRBV29-1|.|TRBJ2-1
CSVEDSRRRALFF
TGCAGCGTTGAAGATTCCAGGCGCAGGGCCCTGTTCTTC
>.|TRBV13|.|TRBJ2-7
CASRREGGGEQYF
TGTGCCAGCCGTAGGGAAGGGGGGGGTGAGCAGTACTTC
>.|TRBV7-2|.|TRBJ1-1
CASADRVRRAFF
TGTGCCAGCGCCGACCGGGTAAGAAGGGCTTTCTTT
>.|TRBV5-4|TRBD2|TRBJ2-5
CASSQTGLVEETQYF
TGTGCCAGCAGCCAAACCGGACTAGTCGAGGAGACCCAGTACTTC
>large|TRBV19|TRBD1|TRBJ1-4
CASSTRTGNEKLFF
TGTGCCAGTAGTACTCGGACAGGAAATGAAAAACTGTTTTTT